These T cell receptor beta chains were read from a single sample in a study of beta chain features in type 1 diabetes. Profiled with immunoSEQ multiplex PCR; TCRdb holds only in-frame clones, not every one. Altogether 300,000 to 400,000 clones are present, 6.5% to 10% being singletons, with the ten largest covering under 0.5%. The material sequenced was central memory CD4+ T cells from blood. The source is a woman under 30 in good health. CDR3s include the opening cysteine and the closing phenylalanine or tryptophan. Fields, in order: J gene, V gene, clone size, D gene, CDR3 protein, CDR3 DNA. D genes are given only for firm matches. Not every row has a clone size; where given, it reads once, few, many or a size class.

j_gene: TRBJ2-5; v_gene: TRBV6-1; abundance: .; d_gene: TRBD2; CDR3aa: CAISESGLAGVETQYF; CDR3nt: TGTGCCATCAGTGAGTCGGGCCTAGCGGGAGTTGAGACCCAGTACTTC
j_gene: TRBJ2-3; v_gene: TRBV10-3; abundance: .; d_gene: .; CDR3aa: CALRSTDTQYF; CDR3nt: TGTGCCCTCAGGAGCACAGATACGCAGTATTTT
j_gene: TRBJ2-7; v_gene: TRBV2; abundance: few; d_gene: .; CDR3aa: CASSRRTVYEQYF; CDR3nt: TGTGCCAGCAGTCGCCGGACCGTGTACGAGCAGTACTTC
j_gene: TRBJ2-1; v_gene: TRBV7-9; abundance: .; d_gene: .; CDR3aa: CASSPGVRPSSYNEQFF; CDR3nt: TGTGCCAGCAGCCCCGGAGTTCGACCAAGCTCCTACAATGAGCAGTTCTTC
j_gene: TRBJ2-3; v_gene: TRBV5-4; abundance: .; d_gene: TRBD1; CDR3aa: CASSQSDREADTQYF; CDR3nt: TGTGCCAGCAGCCAGTCGGACAGGGAGGCAGATACGCAGTATTTT
j_gene: TRBJ1-4; v_gene: TRBV7-9; abundance: few; d_gene: .; CDR3aa: CASSQQATNEKLFF; CDR3nt: TGTGCCAGCAGCCAACAAGCAACTAATGAAAAACTGTTTTTT
j_gene: TRBJ2-2; v_gene: TRBV5-8; abundance: few; d_gene: TRBD2; CDR3aa: CASSKTSGRSGELFF; CDR3nt: TGTGCCAGCAGTAAGACTAGCGGGAGATCCGGGGAGCTGTTTTTT
j_gene: TRBJ2-2; v_gene: TRBV23-1; abundance: many; d_gene: .; CDR3aa: CASSQSRGDTGELFF; CDR3nt: TGCGCCAGCAGTCAATCGAGGGGGGACACCGGGGAGCTGTTTTTT
j_gene: TRBJ2-1; v_gene: TRBV30; abundance: .; d_gene: TRBD2; CDR3aa: CAWSSSGHNEQFF; CDR3nt: TGTGCCTGGAGCTCTAGCGGTCACAATGAGCAGTTCTTC
j_gene: TRBJ2-4; v_gene: TRBV6-5; abundance: .; d_gene: .; CDR3aa: CASSSQGSGKNIQYF; CDR3nt: TGTGCCAGCAGTTCTCAGGGTTCGGGAAAAAACATTCAGTACTTC
j_gene: TRBJ2-7; v_gene: TRBV19; abundance: .; d_gene: TRBD2; CDR3aa: CASSRTSGGSYEQYF; CDR3nt: TGTGCCAGTAGTAGGACTAGCGGGGGATCCTACGAGCAGTACTTC
j_gene: TRBJ2-3; v_gene: TRBV4-2; abundance: .; d_gene: TRBD1; CDR3aa: CASSLDRGLTDTQYF; CDR3nt: TGTGCCAGCAGCCTTGACAGGGGGCTAACAGATACGCAGTATTTT
j_gene: TRBJ1-5; v_gene: TRBV21-1; abundance: .; d_gene: .; CDR3aa: CASSKEDRINQPQHF; CDR3nt: TGTGCCAGCAGCAAAGAGGACAGGATCAATCAGCCCCAGCATTTT
j_gene: TRBJ2-5; v_gene: TRBV18; abundance: few; d_gene: .; CDR3aa: CASSSFGVVQETQYF; CDR3nt: TGTGCCAGCTCATCATTCGGAGTAGTACAAGAGACCCAGTACTTC
j_gene: TRBJ2-1; v_gene: TRBV9; abundance: few; d_gene: .; CDR3aa: CASSERGDGVRNEQFF; CDR3nt: TGTGCCAGCAGCGAGAGAGGGGATGGGGTACGGAATGAGCAGTTCTTC
j_gene: TRBJ2-3; v_gene: TRBV4-1; abundance: .; d_gene: TRBD1; CDR3aa: CASSPGQGTDTQYF; CDR3nt: TGCGCCAGCAGCCCTGGACAGGGGACAGATACGCAGTATTTT
j_gene: TRBJ2-7; v_gene: TRBV9; abundance: few; d_gene: .; CDR3aa: CASSVGTGSEFEQYF; CDR3nt: TGTGCCAGCAGCGTAGGTACAGGGAGCGAGTTCGAGCAGTACTTC
j_gene: TRBJ2-1; v_gene: TRBV11-2; abundance: .; d_gene: TRBD2; CDR3aa: CASSLASGSYNEQFF; CDR3nt: TGTGCCAGCAGCTTAGCTAGCGGGTCCTACAATGAGCAGTTCTTC
j_gene: TRBJ2-3; v_gene: TRBV10-3; abundance: few; d_gene: .; CDR3aa: CAISSGDTDTQYF; CDR3nt: TGTGCCATATCGAGCGGAGACACAGATACGCAGTATTTT
j_gene: TRBJ2-1; v_gene: TRBV15; abundance: few; d_gene: TRBD2; CDR3aa: CATTASGNEQFF; CDR3nt: TGTGCCACCACGGCTAGCGGCAATGAGCAGTTCTTC
j_gene: TRBJ2-2; v_gene: TRBV5-1; abundance: .; d_gene: .; CDR3aa: CASSLELGVRTGELFF; CDR3nt: TGCGCCAGCAGCTTGGAATTGGGGGTGCGGACCGGGGAGCTGTTTTTT
j_gene: TRBJ2-3; v_gene: TRBV10-3; abundance: once; d_gene: .; CDR3aa: CAIRKTTGTDTQYF; CDR3nt: TGTGCCATCAGAAAGACCACTGGCACAGATACGCAGTATTTT
j_gene: TRBJ2-5; v_gene: TRBV5-6; abundance: .; d_gene: .; CDR3aa: CASSFTTPQETQYF; CDR3nt: TGTGCCAGCAGCTTTACGACCCCCCAAGAGACCCAGTACTTC
j_gene: TRBJ1-1; v_gene: TRBV25-1; abundance: few; d_gene: TRBD1; CDR3aa: CARGDRENTEAFF; CDR3nt: TGTGCCCGAGGAGACAGGGAGAACACTGAAGCTTTCTTT
j_gene: TRBJ1-2; v_gene: TRBV11-1; abundance: few; d_gene: TRBD1; CDR3aa: CASSLEGQMNYGYTF; CDR3nt: TGTGCCAGCAGCTTAGAGGGACAGATGAACTATGGCTACACCTTC
j_gene: TRBJ2-7; v_gene: TRBV28; abundance: .; d_gene: .; CDR3aa: CASTPAGSDYEQYF; CDR3nt: TGTGCCAGCACCCCGGCAGGGTCGGACTACGAGCAGTACTTC
j_gene: TRBJ1-6; v_gene: TRBV29-1; abundance: .; d_gene: .; CDR3aa: CSVSSGGSLHF; CDR3nt: TGCAGCGTCTCCTCCGGTGGCTCCCTCCACTTT
j_gene: TRBJ2-2; v_gene: TRBV28; abundance: .; d_gene: TRBD2; CDR3aa: CASMRENGELFF; CDR3nt: TGTGCCAGCATGCGGGAGAACGGGGAGCTGTTTTTT
j_gene: TRBJ1-2; v_gene: TRBV20-1; abundance: few; d_gene: .; CDR3aa: CSAPFDGYTF; CDR3nt: TGCAGTGCCCCGTTCGATGGCTACACCTTC
j_gene: TRBJ1-1; v_gene: TRBV29-1; abundance: few; d_gene: TRBD1; CDR3aa: CSVRQGFAEAFF; CDR3nt: TGCAGCGTCCGACAGGGCTTCGCTGAAGCTTTCTTT
j_gene: TRBJ2-1; v_gene: TRBV28; abundance: many; d_gene: TRBD1; CDR3aa: CASTSSGTGGLGEQFF; CDR3nt: TGTGCCAGCACTAGTTCTGGGACAGGGGGCTTGGGTGAGCAGTTCTTC
j_gene: TRBJ2-7; v_gene: TRBV5-1; abundance: few; d_gene: TRBD2; CDR3aa: CASSLAPLSGSGYEQYF; CDR3nt: TGCGCCAGCAGCTTGGCCCCCCTTAGCGGGAGTGGCTACGAGCAGTACTTC
j_gene: TRBJ2-5; v_gene: TRBV7-2; abundance: few; d_gene: TRBD1; CDR3aa: CASSTDRGLETQYF; CDR3nt: TGTGCCAGCAGCACGGACAGGGGGCTAGAGACCCAGTACTTC
j_gene: TRBJ2-1; v_gene: TRBV7-8; abundance: .; d_gene: TRBD1; CDR3aa: CASSPGQVLYNEQFF; CDR3nt: TGTGCCAGCAGCCCCGGACAGGTCCTCTACAATGAGCAGTTCTTC